This record looks at one T cell receptor beta chain sequence and its context. Its specificity is unknown. This entry comes from a study of post-analysis software for immune sequencing data. Sequencing libraries made from TCR beta cDNA carried unique molecular identifiers. Starting from around 0.96 to 9.9 million T cells, the study yielded approximately 500,000 cDNA molecules. TCRdb used MiXCR to reprocess the PCR reads, holding one entry per CDR3 protein. The profile shows hundreds of thousands of distinct CDR3 sequences, 30% of them singletons. This CDR3 has 16 amino acids. V was clipped by 0 bases and J by 1 base, with 11 bases between them. Germline CDR1 is SGHRS and CDR2 is YFSETQ. Broader study findings: When patients were compared with controls, about five TRBV segments were more frequent, TRBV5-6, TRBV5-1 and TRBV20-1 among them.

Material for sequencing was blood. This TCR derives from a girl aged 10 to 17 with multiple sclerosis. The J gene is TRBJ1-5, the V gene TRBV5-1; D is undetermined. The chain's CDR3 is CASSLAPLGSNQPQHF. The DNA for the CDR3 is TGCGCCAGCAGCTTGGCCCCCTTAGGGAGCAATCAGCCCCAGCATTTT.